The 26 T cell receptor beta chains given below trace back to one sample, sequenced in a study of blood T cells in healthy people across ages. The second PCR ran about 6 to 12 cycles with a sample-barcoded 5' primer and J-beta primers. Each CDR3 protein gets one entry after TCRdb re-called the 5' RACE reads with MiXCR. Of 1 million or so distinct CDR3 sequences listed, 40% to 55% were seen once; the top ten hold approximately 19%. The sequencing sample was made of blood. The source of these receptors is a woman aged 60 to 75 in good health.

CDR3 nucleotides: TGTGCCAGCAGCCTCGGGTCGGGGTTTAGGAACATTCAGTACTTC. It translates to CASSLGSGFRNIQYF. The rearrangement links TRBV16 to TRBJ2-4; possible D gene TRBD2, 5 bases. The CDR3 consists of 15 residues. CDR1 and CDR2 (germline): KGHSY, FQNENV. Trimming left V 4 bases short and J 7 bases short, with 17 bases between.

This chain uses TRBV12-3 or TRBV12-4 with TRBJ2-5; no firm D call. CDR3 length: 13 residues. Trimming left V 5 bases short and J 4 bases short, with 11 bases between. The CDR3 region is CASSPSVGETQYF. Written as DNA, the CDR3 is TGTGCCAGCAGTCCCAGCGTTGGAGAGACCCAGTACTTC.

This sequence joins TRBV12-3 or TRBV12-4 and TRBJ1-2; D is possibly TRBD1 (5 bases). The CDR3 has 15 residues. Trimming left V 6 bases short and J 4 bases short, with 18 bases between. The CDR3 here is CASSRDGSLTYGYTF. CDR3 coding DNA: TGTGCCAGCAGCAGGGACGGGTCGTTGACCTATGGCTACACCTTC.

The chain carries TRBV28 and TRBJ2-1; the D call may be TRBD1 or TRBD2 (5 bases each). Looked up from germline, CDR1 is MDHEN and CDR2 is SYDVKM. V was shortened by 5 bases and J by 5 bases, with 16 bases between the two germline ends. The CDR3 extends over 15 amino acids. CDR3: CASSKIRDGHNEQFF. CDR3 nucleotide sequence: TGTGCCAGCAGTAAAATCCGGGACGGACACAATGAGCAGTTCTTC.

V is TRBV18 and J is TRBJ1-6, with 8 positions matching TRBD1. V shed 4 bases, J shed 5 bases, and the junction held 7 bases outside the gene matches. The germline V gene encodes CDR1 KGHSH and CDR2 LQKENI. The CDR3 is made up of 16 amino acids. The chain's CDR3 is CASSRTQGAHNSPLHF. Here the CDR3 DNA reads TGTGCCAGCTCACGGACGCAGGGGGCGCATAATTCACCCCTCCACTTT.

This clonotype was recorded once. The chain joins TRBV20-1 to TRBJ2-1; 7 positions match TRBD1. The CDR3 is 12 amino acids. Germline CDR1 DFQATT, CDR2 SNEGSKA (reference sequence). V shed 6 bases, J shed 12 bases, and the junction held 11 bases outside the gene matches. CDR3 sequence (DNA): TGCAGTGCCACCAGACAGGGTCCGGGGCAGTTCTTC. It yields the protein CSATRQGPGQFF.

Note on this clonotype: At one boundary the junction diverges from the germline segment, which might be a read error. The chain joins TRBV7-8 to TRBJ2-1; 8 nucleotides line up with TRBD2. CDR1 is SGHVS and CDR2 is FQNEAQ in the germline V gene. CDR3 length: 16 amino acids. The CDR3 loop is CACSLEGLAGLDEQFF. Here the CDR3 DNA reads TGTGCCTGCAGCCTCGAGGGGCTAGCGGGTCTCGATGAGCAGTTCTTC.

The chain is built from TRBV29-1 and TRBJ2-1; TRBD2 might be the D (6 bases). Trimming removed 4 bases from V and 6 bases from J, with 22 bases in between. Germline CDR1 and CDR2: SQVTM and ANQGSEA. The CDR3 length is 16 residues. CDR3 nucleotide sequence: TGCAGCGTTGGAAGATTGGGCGGGGTCTTGGGCAATGAGCAGTTCTTC. Translation gives CSVGRLGGVLGNEQFF.

The chain links TRBV6-1 to TRBJ2-7; D unclear. The CDR3 loop spans 13 amino acids. The germline gives CDR1 MNHNS, CDR2 SASEGT. Trimming removed 8 bases from V and 0 bases from J, with 11 bases in between. In DNA form, the CDR3 reads TGTGCCAGCTCACCGGACGTCTCCTACGAGCAGTACTTC. Amino acid sequence: CASSPDVSYEQYF.

The chain uses TRBV12-3 or TRBV12-4 and TRBJ2-1; possible D gene TRBD1, 5 bases. Trimming left V 0 bases short and J 10 bases short, with 16 bases between. This CDR3 has 15 residues. CDR3 protein: CASSLARSGLGEQFF. In nucleotides, the CDR3 is TGTGCCAGCAGTTTAGCGCGGTCAGGGTTGGGGGAGCAGTTCTTC.

The V gene is TRBV5-6, the J gene TRBJ2-5, with D perhaps given as TRBD1 or TRBD2 (5 bases each). Germline loops: CDR1 SGHDT, CDR2 YYEEEE. The CDR3 has 17 amino acids. Trimming took 4 bases from V and 4 from J, leaving 23 bases between them. CDR3 sequence reads: CASSAPSGTSGLETQYF. The CDR3 DNA sequence: TGTGCCAGCAGCGCCCCCTCGGGGACCTCCGGGTTAGAGACCCAGTACTTC.

This chain links TRBV4-1 with TRBJ2-7, with D unresolved. The CDR3 runs 15 residues. Trimming shortened V by 1 base and J by 1 base, and 11 bases separated the two germline ends. Germline assignment: CDR1 MGHRA and CDR2 YSYEKL. The CDR3 region is CASSQARALSYEQYF. DNA for the CDR3: TGCGCCAGCAGCCAAGCAAGGGCCCTATCCTACGAGCAGTACTTC.

This clonotype appeared many times. J is TRBJ1-4 and V is TRBV7-6; no clear D gene. The CDR3 consists of 13 residues. Germline V gene sequence: CDR1 SGHVS, CDR2 FNYEAQ. Trimming took 3 bases from V and 5 from J, leaving 7 bases between them. The CDR3 spells CASSLKENEKLFF. The CDR3 DNA sequence: TGTGCCAGCAGCTTGAAAGAGAATGAAAAACTGTTTTTT.

This clonotype was picked up one time. The chain employs TRBV19 and TRBJ2-1, with a weak D call TRBD1 (5 bases). V was clipped by 6 bases and J by 5 bases, with 17 bases between them. The CDR3 loop spans 15 amino acids. Germline V gene sequence: CDR1 LNHDA, CDR2 SQIVND (reference sequence). The CDR3 DNA sequence: TGTGCCAGTAGATTGTGGGCATTAGGGGACAATGAGCAGTTCTTC. This sequence encodes CASRLWALGDNEQFF.

This clonotype came up a few times. The chain joins TRBV7-9 to TRBJ1-2; TRBD1 might be the D (5 bases). The CDR3 runs to 14 residues. Trimming took 0 bases from V and 3 from J, leaving 8 bases between them. CDR1 is SEHNR and CDR2 is FQNEAQ in the germline V gene (reference sequence). CDR3 coding DNA: TGTGCCAGCAGCTTAGCACCGACAGACTATGGCTACACCTTC. Its protein is CASSLAPTDYGYTF.

The chain carries TRBV2 and TRBJ2-1; no firm D call. The CDR3 covers 15 residues. Germline V lookup: CDR1 SNHLY, CDR2 FYNNEI. Deletions cut 2 bases from V and 4 bases from J, with 12 bases between. In DNA form, the CDR3 reads TGTGCCAGCAGTGAAAGTCTTACTTTTTACAATGAGCAGTTCTTC. Protein sequence: CASSESLTFYNEQFF.

This chain links TRBV18 with TRBJ2-5; 8 nucleotides match TRBD2. CDR3 size: 15 residues. Germline CDR1 and CDR2: KGHSH and LQKENI. V lost 3 bases to trimming and J lost 2 bases; unmatched junction nucleotides: 5. This CDR3 reads CASSPLTSVQETQYF. The CDR3 DNA follows: TGTGCCAGCTCACCTTTGACTAGCGTACAAGAGACCCAGTACTTC.

V gene TRBV10-3 combines with J gene TRBJ1-1, with a weak D call TRBD1 (5 bases). With 3 bases removed from V and 4 bases from J, the gap between germline ends came to 9 bases. Germline loops: CDR1 ENHRY, CDR2 SYGVKD. This CDR3 contains 13 residues. CDR3 nucleotide sequence: TGTGCCATCAGTGAAGGAGGGGCCACTGAAGCTTTCTTT. Translated: CAISEGGATEAFF.

On this clonotype itself: This may be a read error, as it is one base from a much larger clone. J is TRBJ2-7 and V is TRBV10-3; 7 nucleotides agree with TRBD1. The CDR3 sequence is 13 residues long. Per the germline V gene, CDR1 is ENHRY and CDR2 is SYGVKD. V was pared by 7 bases and J by 4 bases, with 7 bases of the junction left unmatched. CDR3 sequence: CAIKDRTLYEQYF. The CDR3 bases are TGTGCCATCAAGGACAGGACCTTGTACGAGCAGTACTTC.

V gene TRBV19 combines with J gene TRBJ2-3; D unresolved. Trimming cost V 4 bases and J 2 bases, with 7 bases left between them. From germline, CDR1 is LNHDA and CDR2 SQIVND (reference sequence). This CDR3 comprises 13 residues. The CDR3 loop reads CASSKFDTDTQYF. CDR3 coding DNA: TGTGCCAGTAGTAAGTTCGACACAGATACGCAGTATTTT.

This clonotype was found a few times. At one boundary the junction diverges from the germline segment, which might be a read error. The rearrangement links TRBV12-3 or TRBV12-4 to TRBJ2-4; no firm D call. The CDR3 covers 12 residues. In DNA, the CDR3 is TGTGCCAGCAGTTATGGGGTAAACATCCAGTACTTC. Translating gives CASSYGVNIQYF.

The chain carries TRBV29-1 and TRBJ2-1; D possibly corresponds to TRBD2 (6 bases). Deletions cut 7 bases from V and 6 bases from J, with 19 bases between. Germline lookup yields CDR1 SQVTM and CDR2 ANQGSEA. The CDR3 spans 14 residues. As DNA, the CDR3 is TGCAGCGCGGGACGTCTAGCGAGATTCAATGAGCAGTTCTTC. Amino acids: CSAGRLARFNEQFF.

The V call is TRBV6-2 or TRBV6-3, the J call TRBJ2-1; a possible D gene is TRBD1 (6 bases). CDR3 length equals 13 residues. Trimming removed 7 bases at V and 6 bases at J, with 13 bases between. Per the germline V gene, CDR1 is MNHEY and CDR2 is SVGEGT. The CDR3 loop reads CASNLDSRNEQFF. CDR3 bases: TGTGCCAGCAACTTGGACAGTCGCAATGAGCAGTTCTTC.

This clonotype was seen many times. The chain employs TRBV12-3 or TRBV12-4 and TRBJ2-1; no firm D call. This CDR3 comprises 12 residues. V was clipped by 5 bases and J by 7 bases, with 9 bases between them. The CDR3, as DNA: TGTGCCAGCAGTCCCCTGGGGAATGAGCAGTTCTTC. It yields the protein CASSPLGNEQFF.

The J gene is TRBJ2-7, the V gene TRBV2, with 7 bases that match TRBD1. V trimming: 8 bases; J trimming: 2 bases; junction bases outside the gene matches: 9. CDR1 and CDR2 from the germline V gene are SNHLY and FYNNEI. The CDR3 is made up of 14 amino acids. CDR3 sequence: CASLLTDRAYEQYF. The CDR3 DNA follows: TGTGCCAGCTTACTAACAGACAGGGCCTACGAGCAGTACTTC.

V is TRBV29-1 and J is TRBJ2-1, with D unresolved. The last part of the DNA fits TRBJ2-7 better; the J call may be wrong. Germline values: CDR1 SQVTM, CDR2 ANQGSEA. There are 14 residues in the CDR3. CDR3 protein: CSVDERLSYNEQYF. As DNA, the CDR3 is TGCAGCGTTGATGAGAGACTCTCCTACAATGAGCAGTACTTC.